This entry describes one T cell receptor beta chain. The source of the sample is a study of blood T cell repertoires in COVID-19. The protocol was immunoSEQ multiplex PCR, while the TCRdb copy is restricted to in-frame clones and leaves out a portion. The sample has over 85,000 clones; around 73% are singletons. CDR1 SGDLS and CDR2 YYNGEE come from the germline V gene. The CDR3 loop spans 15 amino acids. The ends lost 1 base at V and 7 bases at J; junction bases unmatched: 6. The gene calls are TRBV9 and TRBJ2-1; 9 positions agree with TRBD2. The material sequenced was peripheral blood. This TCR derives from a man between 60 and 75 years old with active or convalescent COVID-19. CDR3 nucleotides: TGTGCCAGCAGCGTACGGCGGGAGGGCCAGAATGAGCAGTTCTTC. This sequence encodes CASSVRREGQNEQFF.